This T cell receptor beta chain emerged from a study of blood T cells in healthy people across ages. The study, taken as a whole, reports: Aged donors had fewer naive CD4+ cells and lower diversity than long-lived donors. As age increased, TCR beta diversity per million T cells fell in a roughly linear fashion.

Regarding this clonotype: Its antigen remains unidentified.

They isolated at least 6 million PBMCs from each sample. Next came a second PCR, run for about 7 to 12 cycles, which used a sample-barcoded 5' primer along with a J-beta primer mix. Sequencing yielded, for each sample, at least 2.5 million paired-end reads carrying CDR3. TCRdb re-analysed the 5' RACE reads in MiXCR, keeping a single row per CDR3 protein. The data show some 750,000 distinct CDR3 sequences, about 24% seen once. Sequencing was performed on blood. This TCR was recovered from a man in his 70s in good health.

CDR3 loop: CASSASGLAGGKTQYF. In nucleotides, the CDR3 is TGTGCCAGCAGTGCCTCGGGACTAGCGGGGGGAAAGACCCAGTACTTC. This chain connects TRBV6-5 to TRBJ2-1, with 15 bases matching TRBD2. The J call may be faulty, since TRBJ2-5 better matches the DNA end. Germline V CDR1 and CDR2: MNHEY, SVGAGI. This CDR3 has 16 residues.